This T cell receptor (beta chain) derives from a study of T cell changes during pregnancy in multiple sclerosis (dated 2019 in TCRdb). Context from the whole study: The study examined how the T cell repertoire changed over the course of pregnancy in women with multiple sclerosis.

With regard to this clone: No antigen is known for it. It has no much larger one-base neighbor in the sample; base qualities were not kept.

The library was obtained by the immunoSEQ multiplex PCR assay. In its TCRdb copy, this immuneACCESS table keeps in-frame sequences only and misses some clones. Where compared with another copy, unresolved V genes explain less than half of these, and the others have no known cause. This sample lists around 97,000 clones; about nine tenths were detected once. Together, the top ten hold approximately 0.76% of the sample. The germline V gene encodes CDR1 SGHRS and CDR2 YFSETQ. Inclusive of the bounding cysteine and phenylalanine, the CDR3 is 15 residues long. Only the CDR3 region is kept as DNA, spanning 45 bases read in frame from base 1. Trimming leaves V shorter by 1 base and J shorter by 5 bases, with the junction holding 6 bases beyond the gene matches.

The sample consisted of peripheral blood, taken in the second trimester of pregnancy. This chain is built from TRBV5-1 and TRBJ2-1; 7 of the junction bases match TRBD2. The TCR sequence derives from a female donor in good health, enrolled as a control in a pregnancy study. The CDR3 region reads CASSLLLARNNEQFF. The nucleotides are TGCGCCAGCAGCTTGTTACTAGCGAGGAACAATGAGCAGTTCTTC.